This is a list of T cell receptor beta chains from one sample in a study of blood T cell repertoires in COVID-19. Profiled with immunoSEQ multiplex PCR; TCRdb holds only in-frame clones, not every one. Of approximately 31,000 clones in the sample, around nine tenths were seen once. Specimen: peripheral blood. Source of these receptors: a human donor with active COVID-19. The donor label of this sample is uncertain. CDR3s include the opening cysteine and the closing phenylalanine or tryptophan. A D gene is named only where the DNA matches it firmly. Clone size is given for some rows only: seen once, a few or many times, or a class if the clone is expanded.

TRBV2,NA,NA,TRBJ2-3,CASSATTGGTDTQYF,TGTGCCAGCAGTGCCACAACCGGAGGCACAGATACGCAGTATTTT
TRBV7-8,NA,NA,TRBJ1-6,CARGPTKNSPLHF,TGTGCCAGGGGCCCGACTAAAAATTCACCCCTCCACTTT
TRBV11-2,NA,few,TRBJ2-2,CASSRRGNTGELFF,TGTGCCAGCAGCCGACGGGGGAACACCGGGGAGCTGTTTTTT
TRBV9,NA,NA,TRBJ2-6,CASSARGIGTSGANVLTF,TGTGCCAGCAGCGCCCGAGGGATTGGCACCTCTGGGGCCAACGTCCTGACTTTC
TRBV9,NA,NA,TRBJ2-5,CASSVEQGGETQYF,TGTGCCAGCAGCGTAGAACAGGGTGGGGAGACCCAGTACTTC
TRBV19,TRBD1,NA,TRBJ2-7,CALSRPTGGSYEQYF,TGTGCTCTCAGCCGGCCGACAGGGGGGTCCTACGAGCAGTACTTC
TRBV7-2,NA,NA,TRBJ2-7,CASSSGTFRAYEQYF,TGTGCCAGCAGCTCCGGGACATTTAGAGCCTACGAGCAGTACTTC
TRBV18,NA,NA,TRBJ1-1,CASLAQGKNTEAFF,TGTGCCAGCCTCGCGCAGGGGAAGAACACTGAAGCTTTCTTT
TRBV18,NA,NA,TRBJ1-1,CASSLDRNTEAFF,TGTGCCAGCTCACTTGACAGAAACACTGAAGCTTTCTTT
TRBV9,TRBD1,NA,TRBJ1-2,CASSGLQGSNYGYTF,TGTGCCAGCAGCGGGTTACAGGGGTCTAACTATGGCTACACCTTC
TRBV6-2/TRBV6-3,TRBD1,NA,TRBJ2-6,CASSKSGTGGVGGANVLTF,TGTGCCAGCAGTAAATCCGGGACAGGGGGCGTAGGTGGGGCCAACGTCCTGACTTTC
TRBV5-1,NA,NA,TRBJ1-6,CASSLALRRYNSPLHF,TGCGCCAGCAGCTTGGCCTTAAGGCGGTATAATTCACCCCTCCACTTT
TRBV20-1,NA,NA,TRBJ1-1,CSASPQWQNTEAFF,TGCAGTGCTAGTCCTCAGTGGCAGAACACTGAAGCTTTCTTT
TRBV3-1/TRBV3-2,NA,NA,TRBJ2-7,CASSQITGYEQYF,TGTGCCAGCAGCCAGATCACTGGCTACGAGCAGTACTTC
TRBV5-4,NA,NA,TRBJ2-6,CASSFGQGSSGANVLTF,TGTGCCAGCAGCTTTGGGCAGGGCAGCTCTGGGGCCAACGTCCTGACTTTC
TRBV9,NA,NA,TRBJ2-3,CASSVGASGPSADTQYF,TGTGCCAGCAGCGTAGGAGCCAGCGGGCCTTCCGCAGATACGCAGTATTTT
TRBV14,NA,few,TRBJ1-3,CASSLSTAGSGNTIYF,TGTGCCAGCAGCCTATCTACCGCCGGGTCTGGAAACACCATATATTTT
TRBV24-1,TRBD2,NA,TRBJ2-3,CATSDYRRLAGEADTQYF,TGTGCCACCAGTGATTACCGGAGACTAGCGGGGGAAGCAGATACGCAGTATTTT
TRBV19,NA,NA,TRBJ1-2,CASSTPTVHYGYTF,TGTGCCAGTAGTACCCCGACAGTGCACTATGGCTACACCTTC
TRBV7-7,NA,NA,TRBJ2-5,CASSRSRGETQYF,TGTGCTAGCAGTCGAAGTCGGGGTGAGACCCAGTACTTC
TRBV4-3,NA,NA,TRBJ2-2,CASSSLHRNTGELFF,TGCGCCAGCAGCTCGCTTCACAGGAACACCGGGGAGCTGTTTTTT
TRBV5-4,NA,NA,TRBJ1-2,CASSLVGKNYGYTF,TGTGCCAGCAGCTTGGTCGGGAAGAACTATGGCTACACCTTC
TRBV6-1,TRBD1,NA,TRBJ1-1,CASSDDRADPQNTEAFF,TGTGCCAGCAGTGATGACAGGGCGGACCCGCAGAACACTGAAGCTTTCTTT
TRBV6-2/TRBV6-3,NA,NA,TRBJ2-7,CASSSGHFWPEQYF,TGTGCCAGCAGTTCAGGGCACTTTTGGCCGGAGCAGTACTTC
TRBV7-9,TRBD2,NA,TRBJ2-7,CASSPRGEGEQYF,TGTGCCAGCAGCCCCCGCGGGGAGGGCGAGCAGTACTTC
TRBV7-9,TRBD1,NA,TRBJ1-4,CASSLRQGGEKLFF,TGTGCCAGCAGCCTACGACAGGGTGGTGAAAAACTGTTTTTT
TRBV7-2,NA,NA,TRBJ1-1,CASSFGQLNTEAFF,TGTGCCAGCAGCTTCGGACAGTTGAACACTGAAGCTTTCTTT
TRBV19,NA,NA,TRBJ1-5,CASQDGNQPQHF,TGTGCCAGTCAGGATGGCAATCAGCCCCAGCATTTT
TRBV29-1,TRBD1,once,TRBJ2-2,CSASGTGGTGELFF,TGCAGCGCCTCCGGGACAGGAGGGACCGGGGAGCTGTTTTTT
TRBV19,NA,NA,TRBJ1-2,CASSRNSGGTYGYTF,TGTGCCAGTAGTAGAAACTCCGGGGGGACCTATGGCTACACCTTC
TRBV9,NA,NA,TRBJ2-3,CASSELRATGTQYF,TGTGCCAGCAGCGAACTGCGCGCCACCGGTACGCAGTATTTT
TRBV10-3,NA,NA,TRBJ1-3,CAIKVPGSGNTIYF,TGTGCCATCAAGGTTCCGGGTTCTGGAAACACCATATATTTT
TRBV18,NA,NA,TRBJ2-7,CASSPRGREDEQYF,TGTGCCAGCTCACCACGAGGTAGAGAGGACGAGCAGTACTTC
TRBV7-9,NA,once,TRBJ2-4,CASSRTRGLLAKNIQYF,TGTGCCAGCAGCCGAACTCGGGGTCTACTAGCCAAAAACATTCAGTACTTC
TRBV4-3,TRBD1,NA,TRBJ1-2,CASSQDRQGVDGYTF,TGCGCCAGCAGCCAAGATCGACAGGGGGTCGATGGCTACACCTTC
TRBV24-1,TRBD2,NA,TRBJ2-1,CATSERTSYNEQFF,TGTGCCACCAGTGAGAGGACTAGCTACAATGAGCAGTTCTTC
TRBV7-3,TRBD2,NA,TRBJ2-2,CASSRQPPSGGGELFF,TGTGCCAGCAGCCGACAACCCCCTAGCGGAGGTGGGGAGCTGTTTTTT
TRBV5-1,NA,NA,TRBJ1-1,CASSLGQGTTEAFF,TGCGCCAGCAGCTTGGGGCAGGGCACCACTGAAGCTTTCTTT
TRBV29-1,TRBD1,NA,TRBJ1-4,CSGGQLNEKLFF,TGCAGCGGGGGACAGCTTAATGAAAAACTGTTTTTT
TRBV20-1,NA,NA,TRBJ1-2,CSASGSRLYGYTF,TGCAGTGCTAGTGGTTCCAGACTCTATGGCTACACCTTC
TRBV29-1,NA,NA,TRBJ2-7,CSAAQGSYEQYF,TGCAGCGCTGCTCAGGGGTCCTACGAGCAGTACTTC
TRBV19,NA,NA,TRBJ1-2,CASSVLGRLDYGYTF,TGTGCCAGTAGTGTCTTAGGGAGATTGGACTATGGCTACACCTTC
TRBV3-1/TRBV3-2,NA,NA,TRBJ2-7,CASSQVGDSSYEQYF,TGTGCCAGCAGCCAGGTTGGTGATAGCTCCTACGAGCAGTACTTC
TRBV27,NA,medium-sized,TRBJ1-6,CASSFSSLSNSPLHF,TGTGCCAGCAGTTTTTCTAGTTTGAGCAATTCACCCCTCCACTTT
TRBV6-4,TRBD1,few,TRBJ2-3,CASGTGHTDTQYF,TGTGCCAGCGGGACAGGGCACACAGATACGCAGTATTTT
TRBV5-1,NA,NA,TRBJ2-7,CASSLEGSPSYEQYF,TGCGCCAGCAGCTTGGAAGGGAGTCCCTCCTACGAGCAGTACTTC
TRBV5-6,NA,NA,TRBJ2-1,CASSYRALEFF,TGTGCCAGCAGTTACAGGGCGCTAGAGTTCTTC
TRBV18,TRBD2,NA,TRBJ2-3,CASSLASGEDTQYF,TGTGCCAGCTCCCTTGCTAGCGGGGAAGATACGCAGTATTTT
TRBV7-9,NA,NA,TRBJ2-7,CASSLEFSAYEQYF,TGTGCCAGCAGCTTAGAGTTTAGCGCCTACGAGCAGTACTTC
TRBV5-1,NA,NA,TRBJ2-1,CASSSDRRGYNEQFF,TGCGCCAGCAGCTCGGACCGACGGGGCTACAATGAGCAGTTCTTC
TRBV7-9,NA,NA,TRBJ2-7,CASSRDTSSYEQYF,TGTGCCAGCAGCCGTGATACTAGCTCCTACGAGCAGTACTTC
TRBV12-5,TRBD1,NA,TRBJ2-7,CASGLGAGGPYEQYF,TGTGCTAGTGGTTTGGGAGCAGGGGGCCCTTACGAGCAGTACTTC
TRBV6-5,NA,NA,TRBJ2-5,CASSRSGERETQYF,TGTGCCAGCAGTAGATCAGGGGAGCGAGAGACCCAGTACTTC
TRBV5-5,NA,NA,TRBJ1-2,CASARTSGMGGYTF,TGTGCCAGCGCTCGTACGTCGGGGATGGGAGGCTACACCTTC